This T cell receptor beta chain originates from a study of cytomegalovirus exposure and HLA in healthy donors. The wider study: Ancestry clustering placed 70% to 90% of several hundred genotyped donors in the Caucasian-associated cluster.

The CDR3 contains 17 residues. Details on this clone: Its antigen is not known.

It was with 60 Vbeta and 13 Jbeta primers that the PCR ran. Some clones are missing from TCRdb's copy, which holds only in-frame ones; the method was immunoSEQ multiplex PCR. This table holds about 110,000 clones. Study results and limitations: The study flagged around 150 TCR beta chains as cytomegalovirus-associated. In a later analysis, specific HLA alleles were associated with around 17,000 TCR beta sequences at a 0.05 false discovery rate. Within the data, a cluster of highly shared sequence variants was likely a sequencing artifact.

The V gene is TRBV21-1, the J gene TRBJ2-5; the listed D gene, TRBD2, was not tested against the DNA. TRBV21-1 is noted as a pseudogene. Sample: PBMCs. The source of this sequence is a man aged 40-50 years in good health and CMV-seropositive. CDR3 DNA sequence: TGTGCCAGCAGTGCTGGGACTAGCGGCCCCCGTCGAGAGACCCAGTACTTC. Protein product: CASSAGTSGPRRETQYF.